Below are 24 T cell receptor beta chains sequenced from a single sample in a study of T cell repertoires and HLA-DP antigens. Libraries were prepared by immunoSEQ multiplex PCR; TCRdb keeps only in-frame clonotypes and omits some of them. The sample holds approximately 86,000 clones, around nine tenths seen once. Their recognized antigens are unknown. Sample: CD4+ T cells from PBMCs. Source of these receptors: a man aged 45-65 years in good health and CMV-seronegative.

CDR3 in DNA: TGTGCCAGCAGCCCCGGGGCAGGGGTCCGGCAGTACTTC. This translates into CASSPGAGVRQYF. The chain recombines TRBV7-3 with TRBJ2-7; D possibly corresponds to TRBD1 (6 bases). Germline CDR1 SGHTA, CDR2 FQGTGA. V was clipped by 5 bases and J by 9 bases, with 17 bases between them. The CDR3 totals 13 residues. The entire variable domain, with the rest obtained from reference TRBV7-3 and TRBJ2-7, is as follows: GAGVSQTPSNKVTEKGKYVELRCDPISGHTALYWYRQSLGQGPEFLIYFQGTGAADDSGLPNDRFFAVRPEGSVSTLKIQRTERGDSAVYLCASSPGAGVRQYFGPGTRLTVT.

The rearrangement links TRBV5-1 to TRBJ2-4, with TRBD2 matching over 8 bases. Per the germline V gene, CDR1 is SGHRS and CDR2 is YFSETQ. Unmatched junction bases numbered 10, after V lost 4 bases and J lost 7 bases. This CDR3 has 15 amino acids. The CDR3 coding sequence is TGCGCCAGCAGCGTCCCCGGGGGGGAGGGGAACATTCAGTACTTC. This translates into CASSVPGGEGNIQYF. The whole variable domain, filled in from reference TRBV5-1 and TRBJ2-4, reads KAGVTQTPRYLIKTRGQQVTLSCSPISGHRSVSWYQQTPGQGLQFLFEYFSETQRNKGNFPGRFSGRQFSNSRSEMNVSTLELGDSALYLCASSVPGGEGNIQYFGAGTRLSVL.

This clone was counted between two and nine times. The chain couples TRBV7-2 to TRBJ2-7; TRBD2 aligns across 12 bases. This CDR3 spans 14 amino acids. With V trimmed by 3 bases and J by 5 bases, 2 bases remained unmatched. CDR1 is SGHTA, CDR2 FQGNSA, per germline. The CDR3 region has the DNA TGTGCCAGCAGCTTTCGACTAGCGGGAGACGAGCAGTACTTC. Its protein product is CASSFRLAGDEQYF.

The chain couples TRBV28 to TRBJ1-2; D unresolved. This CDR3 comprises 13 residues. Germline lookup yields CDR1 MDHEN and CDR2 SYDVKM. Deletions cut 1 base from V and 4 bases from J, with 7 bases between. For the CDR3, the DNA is TGTGCCAGCAGTTTATCGGTTTCCTATGGCTACACCTTC. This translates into CASSLSVSYGYTF.

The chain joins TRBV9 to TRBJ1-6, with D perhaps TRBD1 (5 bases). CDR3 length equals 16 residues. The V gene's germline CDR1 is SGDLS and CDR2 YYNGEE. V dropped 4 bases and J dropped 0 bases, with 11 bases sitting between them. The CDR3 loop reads CASSTLDSSYNSPLHF. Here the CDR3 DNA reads TGTGCCAGCAGCACGTTAGACAGCTCCTATAATTCACCCCTCCACTTT.

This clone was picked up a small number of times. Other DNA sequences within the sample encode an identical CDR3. In nucleotides, the CDR3 is TGTGCCAGCTCACCAGCGGGCACCGGGGAGCTGTTTTTT. Translated, it gives CASSPAGTGELFF. V gene TRBV18 combines with J gene TRBJ2-2; a possible D gene is TRBD2 (5 bases). The CDR3 length is 13 residues. The germline CDR1 and CDR2 sequences are KGHSH and LQKENI. The V gene lost 2 bases and the J gene lost 4 bases, with 5 bases spanning the gap.

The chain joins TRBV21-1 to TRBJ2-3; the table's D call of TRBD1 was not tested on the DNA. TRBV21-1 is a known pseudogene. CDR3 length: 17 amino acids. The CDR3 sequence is CASSKGIDRGGADTQYF. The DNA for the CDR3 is TGTGCCAGCAGCAAGGGGATCGACAGGGGAGGCGCAGATACGCAGTATTTT.

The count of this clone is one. The CDR3 is CASSLRGANTGELFF. The CDR3 nucleotides read TGTGCCAGCAGCTTAAGGGGCGCGAACACCGGGGAGCTGTTTTTT. This chain connects TRBV11-2 to TRBJ2-2, with a tentative D call TRBD1 (5 bases). This CDR3 region has 15 residues. Between the trimmed V and J ends, which lost 2 bases and 0 bases, there was a span of 7 bases. The germline gives CDR1 SGHAT, CDR2 FQNNGV.

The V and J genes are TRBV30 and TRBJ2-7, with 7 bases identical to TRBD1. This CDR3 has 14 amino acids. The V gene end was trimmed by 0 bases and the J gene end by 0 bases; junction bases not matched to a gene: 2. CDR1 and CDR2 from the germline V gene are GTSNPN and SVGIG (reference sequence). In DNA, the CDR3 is TGTGCCTGGAGTGTACGGGACAGCTCCTACGAGCAGTACTTC. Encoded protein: CAWSVRDSSYEQYF.

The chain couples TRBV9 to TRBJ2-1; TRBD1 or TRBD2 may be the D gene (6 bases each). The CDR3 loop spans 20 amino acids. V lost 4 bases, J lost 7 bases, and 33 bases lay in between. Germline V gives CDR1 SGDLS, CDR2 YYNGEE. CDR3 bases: TGTGCCAGCAGCCCTCATTGGCCGTCGGAGGGGGGCCTATGGAGGAATGAGCAGTTCTTC. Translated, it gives CASSPHWPSEGGLWRNEQFF.

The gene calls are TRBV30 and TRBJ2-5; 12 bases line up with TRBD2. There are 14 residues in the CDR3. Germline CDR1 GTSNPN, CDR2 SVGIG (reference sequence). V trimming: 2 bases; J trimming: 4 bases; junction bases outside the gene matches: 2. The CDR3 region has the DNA TGTGCCTGGAGTAGACTAGCGGGGGTAGAGACCCAGTACTTC. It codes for CAWSRLAGVETQYF.

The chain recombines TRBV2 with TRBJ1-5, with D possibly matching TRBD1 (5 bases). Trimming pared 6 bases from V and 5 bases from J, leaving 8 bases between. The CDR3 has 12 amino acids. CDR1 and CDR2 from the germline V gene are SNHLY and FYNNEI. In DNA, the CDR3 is TGTGCCAGCAGCGGGACTGATCAGCCCCAGCATTTT. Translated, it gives CASSGTDQPQHF.

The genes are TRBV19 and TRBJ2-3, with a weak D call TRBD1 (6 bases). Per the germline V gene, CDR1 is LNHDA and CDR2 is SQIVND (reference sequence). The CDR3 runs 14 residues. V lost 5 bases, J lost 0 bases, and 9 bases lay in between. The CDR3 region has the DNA TGTGCCAGTAGTGGGGGACATAGCACAGATACGCAGTATTTT. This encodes CASSGGHSTDTQYF.

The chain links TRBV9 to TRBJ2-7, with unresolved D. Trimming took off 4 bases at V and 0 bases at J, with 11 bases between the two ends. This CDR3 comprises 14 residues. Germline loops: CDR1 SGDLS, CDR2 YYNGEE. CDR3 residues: CASSSTVSSYEQYF. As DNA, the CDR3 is TGTGCCAGCAGCTCTACAGTGAGCTCCTACGAGCAGTACTTC.

CDR3 nucleotide sequence: TGTGCCACCACCCAGGACAGAGGGAACACTGAAGCTTTCTTT. It yields the protein CATTQDRGNTEAFF. The rearrangement links TRBV15 to TRBJ1-1; TRBD1 is a possible D gene (6 bases). Trimming took 7 bases from V and 1 from J, leaving 13 bases between them. Per the germline V gene, CDR1 is LNHNV and CDR2 is YYDKDF (reference sequence). This CDR3 spans 14 amino acids.

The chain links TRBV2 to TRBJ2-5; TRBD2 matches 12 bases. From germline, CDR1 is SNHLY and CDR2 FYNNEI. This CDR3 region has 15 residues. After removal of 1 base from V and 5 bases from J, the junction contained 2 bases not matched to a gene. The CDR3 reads CASSEEGLAGETQYF. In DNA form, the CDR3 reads TGTGCCAGCAGTGAAGAGGGACTAGCGGGTGAGACCCAGTACTTC.

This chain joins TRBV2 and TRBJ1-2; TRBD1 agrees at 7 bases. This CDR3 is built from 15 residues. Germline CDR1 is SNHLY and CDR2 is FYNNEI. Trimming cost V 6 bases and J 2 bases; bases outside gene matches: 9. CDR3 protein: CASRERDRVNYGYTF. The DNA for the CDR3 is TGTGCCAGCAGAGAGAGGGACAGAGTAAACTATGGCTACACCTTC.

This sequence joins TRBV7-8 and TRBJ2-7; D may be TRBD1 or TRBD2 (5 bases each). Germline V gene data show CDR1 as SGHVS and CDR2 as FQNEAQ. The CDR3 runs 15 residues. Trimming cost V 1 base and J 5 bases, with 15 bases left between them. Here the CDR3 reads CASSLGGTPQDEQYF. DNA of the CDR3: TGTGCCAGCAGCTTAGGGGGGACCCCTCAGGACGAGCAGTACTTC. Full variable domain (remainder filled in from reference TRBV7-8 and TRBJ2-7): GAGVSQSPRYKVAKRGQDVALRCDPISGHVSLFWYQQALGQGPEFLTYFQNEAQLDKSGLPSDRFFAERPEGSVSTLKIQRTQQEDSAVYLCASSLGGTPQDEQYFGPGTRLTVT.

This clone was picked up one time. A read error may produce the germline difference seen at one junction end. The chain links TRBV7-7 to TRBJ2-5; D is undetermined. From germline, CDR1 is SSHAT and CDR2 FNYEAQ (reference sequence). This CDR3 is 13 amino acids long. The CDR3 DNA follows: TGTGCTAGCAGCTTAATGAGGCGTGAGACCCAGTACTTC. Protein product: CASSLMRRETQYF. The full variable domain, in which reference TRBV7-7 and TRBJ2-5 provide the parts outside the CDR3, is GAGVSQSPRYKVTKRGQDVTLRCDPISSHATLYWYQQALGQGPEFLTYFNYEAQPDKSGLPSDRFSAERPEGSISTLTIQRTEQRDSAMYRCASSLMRRETQYFGPGTRLLVL.

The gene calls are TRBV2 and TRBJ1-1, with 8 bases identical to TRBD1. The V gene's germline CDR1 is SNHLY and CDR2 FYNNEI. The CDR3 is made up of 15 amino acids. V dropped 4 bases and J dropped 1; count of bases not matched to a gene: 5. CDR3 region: CASSGNRGGNTEAFF. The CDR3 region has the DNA TGTGCCAGCAGTGGGAACAGGGGGGGGAACACTGAAGCTTTCTTT.

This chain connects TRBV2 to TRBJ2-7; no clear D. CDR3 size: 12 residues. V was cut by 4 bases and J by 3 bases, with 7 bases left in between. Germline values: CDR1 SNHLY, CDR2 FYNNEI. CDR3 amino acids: CASSVEYYEQYF. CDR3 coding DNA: TGTGCCAGCAGTGTGGAGTACTACGAGCAGTACTTC.

DNA for the CDR3: TGTGCCAGCAGCTTAACAGACTATCAGCCCCAGCATTTT. Its protein is CASSLTDYQPQHF. J is TRBJ1-5 and V is TRBV7-2; no reliable D call. CDR1 is SGHTA, CDR2 FQGNSA, per germline. CDR3 length equals 13 residues. V shed 2 bases and J shed 5 bases, with 7 bases lying between them. Complete variable domain (other parts from reference TRBV7-2 and TRBJ1-5): GAGVSQSPSNKVTEKGKDVELRCDPISGHTALYWYRQSLGQGLEFLIYFQGNSAPDKSGLPSDRFSAERTGGSVSTLTIQRTQQEDSAVYLCASSLTDYQPQHFGDGTRLSIL.

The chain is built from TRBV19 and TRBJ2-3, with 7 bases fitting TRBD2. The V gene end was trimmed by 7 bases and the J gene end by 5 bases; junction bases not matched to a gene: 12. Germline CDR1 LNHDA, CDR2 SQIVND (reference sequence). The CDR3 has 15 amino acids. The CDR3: CASKYRTSSQDTQYF. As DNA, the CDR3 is TGTGCCAGTAAATATCGGACTAGTTCACAAGATACGCAGTATTTT.

The CDR3 bases are TGTGCCAGCAGTTACTATGTGGGTAATAACTATGGCTACACCTTC. Translating it yields CASSYYVGNNYGYTF. V usage is TRBV6-5 and J usage is TRBJ1-2; D is undetermined. Germline lookup yields CDR1 MNHEY and CDR2 SVGAGI. V shed 1 base and J shed 1 base, with 10 bases lying between them. This CDR3 comprises 15 residues.